A selection of T cell receptor beta chains follows, all from one sample in a study of cytomegalovirus exposure and HLA in healthy donors. Profiling relied on immunoSEQ multiplex PCR, and the TCRdb table lists in-frame clones only, not all of them. The sample has approximately 150,000 clones; 80% are singletons. What was sequenced was PBMCs. The receptors come from a man between 25 and 39 years old in good health and CMV-seronegative. The CDR3 runs from the conserved cysteine through the conserved F or W. Each record gives: D gene, clone size, J gene, V gene, CDR3 DNA, CDR3 protein. A D gene is named only where the DNA matches it firmly. Size is omitted from some rows. Given values are once, few, many or a class for expanded clones.

>-|-|TRBJ2-6|TRBV5-1
TGCGCCAGCAGCTGGTCTCAATTAGTTACGCCTGGGGCCAACGTCCTGACTTTC
CASSWSQLVTPGANVLTF
>-|-|TRBJ1-4|TRBV11-2
TGTGCCAGCAGCCTAGGGGGGGTAGGGGAAAAACTGTTTTTT
CASSLGGVGEKLFF
>TRBD1|-|TRBJ1-6|TRBV18
TGTGCCAGCTCACCTTCGACAGGGTCGGGAAATTCACCCCTCCACTTT
CASSPSTGSGNSPLHF
>TRBD2|-|TRBJ2-5|TRBV18
TGTGCCAGCTCACCATATACTAGCGGGAGCTCAGAGACCCAGTACTTC
CASSPYTSGSSETQYF
>TRBD2|-|TRBJ2-7|TRBV6-1
TGTGCCACCGATGGGCCGCTAGCGGGTTACGAGCAGTACTTC
CATDGPLAGYEQYF
>TRBD1|few|TRBJ1-2|TRBV29-1
TGCAGCGTCTTCAGGACAGGCGACTATGGCTACACCTTC
CSVFRTGDYGYTF
>-|-|TRBJ1-3|TRBV29-1
TGCAGCGTCAGGACAGCGGACTCTGGAAACACCATATATTTT
CSVRTADSGNTIYF
>-|-|TRBJ1-3|TRBV6-6
TGTGCCAGCAGTTACGGTCGGGGGTTAGACACCATATATTTT
CASSYGRGLDTIYF
>-|-|TRBJ2-7|TRBV9
TGTGCCAGCACCCCGGGTCCTCTTATCGCCGAGCAGTACTTC
CASTPGPLIAEQYF
>TRBD2|once|TRBJ2-1|TRBV9
TGTGCCAGCAGCGTAGAGGGACTAGGACGCAATGAGCAGTTCTTC
CASSVEGLGRNEQFF
>-|-|TRBJ2-1|TRBV7-9
TGTGCCAGCAGCCCCCAGGGTCATGAGCAGTTCTTC
CASSPQGHEQFF
>-|-|TRBJ2-5|TRBV9
TGTGCCAGCAGCGTATGGCAGGGAAGTTTCGGAGAGACCCAGTACTTC
CASSVWQGSFGETQYF
>-|-|TRBJ2-1|TRBV6-5
TGTGCCAGCAGCCCTCGCGATGAGCAGTTCTTC
CASSPRDEQFF
>-|-|TRBJ1-5|TRBV30
TGTGCCTGGAGTGTAGGAGGGCTAGGGTGGGGAAAACAGCCCCAGCATTTT
CAWSVGGLGWGKQPQHF
>TRBD1|-|TRBJ2-3|TRBV19
TGTGCCAGCGGCCAGGGGGCCAAATCTAGAGATACGCAGTATTTT
CASGQGAKSRDTQYF
>TRBD2|-|TRBJ2-7|TRBV7-9
TGTGCCAGCAGCACAAGACTAGCGGGGTCCTACGAGCAGTACTTC
CASSTRLAGSYEQYF
>-|-|TRBJ2-7|TRBV7-9
TGTGCCAGCAGCTTGTGGGGCAGCTACGAGCAGTACTTC
CASSLWGSYEQYF
>-|once|TRBJ2-7|TRBV7-9
TGTTCCAGCAGCTCACCCGACAGGTCCTCGTTAGAGCAGTACTTC
CSSSSPDRSSLEQYF
>TRBD2|once|TRBJ2-2|TRBV5-4
TGTGCCAGCAGCTGGGGACTAGCGGGAGATGAGGGGACCGGGGAGCTGTTTTTT
CASSWGLAGDEGTGELFF
>-|few|TRBJ1-5|TRBV6-1
TGTGCCAGCAGTGGACAGATAGGGGTCCCCTATCAGCCCCAGCATTTT
CASSGQIGVPYQPQHF
>-|-|TRBJ2-2|TRBV7-3
TGTGCCAGCAGCTACTCCTTAGGGGGGGACTACACCGGGGAGCTGTTTTTT
CASSYSLGGDYTGELFF
>TRBD1|few|TRBJ2-5|TRBV28
TGTGCCAGCGGGACAGCCAAAGAGACCCAGTACTTC
CASGTAKETQYF
>-|-|TRBJ2-1|TRBV5-4
TGTGCCAGCAGCTCCCCCGGGTTAACAGGGGTTGGACCCGGGGGTAATGAGCAGTTCTTC
CASSSPGLTGVGPGGNEQFF
>-|-|TRBJ2-7|TRBV18
TGTGCCAGCTCACCGGGGCAAAATAACGAGCAGTACTTC
CASSPGQNNEQYF
>-|once|TRBJ1-5|TRBV15
TGTGCCACCAGCGATTGGAGGAAAAATAGCAATCAGCCCCAGCATTTT
CATSDWRKNSNQPQHF
>TRBD1|-|TRBJ1-2|TRBV27
TGTGCCAGCAGTGCACAGGGGGGAAGGGTCCTTGGCTACACCTTC
CASSAQGGRVLGYTF
>-|-|TRBJ2-2|TRBV15
TGTGCCACCAGCAGAGATTTAGCGACCGGGGAGCTGTTTTTT
CATSRDLATGELFF
>-|-|TRBJ1-5|TRBV5-4
TGTGCCAGCAGTTTGGGGGGGGATCAGCCCCAGCATTTT
CASSLGGDQPQHF
>TRBD2|-|TRBJ2-5|TRBV30
TGTGCCTGGAGTGTACGACTAGCTAAAGAGACCCAGTACTTC
CAWSVRLAKETQYF
>-|-|TRBJ2-3|TRBV4-2
TGTGCCAGCAGAAGGGAGGCGTCTAGCACAGATACGCAGTATTTT
CASRREASSTDTQYF
>-|-|TRBJ1-1|TRBV6-5
TGTGCCAGCAGTTCCAGATCCACTGAAGCTTTCTTT
CASSSRSTEAFF
>-|-|TRBJ1-3|TRBV2
TGTGCCAGCAGGGCTTCAGGGCTTACCTACTCTGGAAACACCATATATTTT
CASRASGLTYSGNTIYF